Below are 32 T cell receptor beta chains sequenced from a single sample in a study of CD8+ T cells in alopecia areata. Extracted RNA was reverse transcribed into cDNA, the sequencing template. Clones were sequenced by immunoSEQ multiplex PCR, and TCRdb holds only the in-frame ones, with some missing. The table records 150,000 to 200,000 clones, roughly 50% of them present only once. Stated treatment: oral pan-JAK inhibitor, 5-10 mg twice daily. Sample: CD8+ T cells sorted from blood, taken at week 24, from a patient treated with tofacitinib. The receptor source for this set is a human donor with alopecia areata.

For this clone: This sample includes further DNA sequences coding for the same CDR3. The chain recombines TRBV27 with TRBJ1-5; D not resolved. V was cut by 3 bases and J by 7 bases, with 7 bases left in between. The length of the CDR3 is 12 residues. In germline, CDR1 is MNHEY, CDR2 SMNVEV (reference sequence). CDR3 sequence (DNA): TGTGCCAGCAGTTTGGTGGGCCAGCCCCAGCATTTT. Translated: CASSLVGQPQHF.

This chain connects TRBV19 to TRBJ2-1, with a possible D match to TRBD2 (6 bases). Trimming took off 1 base at V and 4 bases at J, with 8 bases between the two ends. The CDR3 has 14 residues. Germline loops: CDR1 LNHDA, CDR2 SQIVND (reference sequence). The CDR3 sequence: CASSIAGVYNEQFF. For the CDR3, the DNA is TGTGCCAGTAGTATAGCGGGGGTATACAATGAGCAGTTCTTC.

This clone was observed once. V is TRBV29-1 and J is TRBJ1-2; D is uncertain. The CDR3 sequence is 14 residues long. From germline, CDR1 is SQVTM and CDR2 ANQGSEA. The V and J ends lost 0 bases and 3 bases respectively, with 11 bases between them. The CDR3 bases are TGCAGCGTTGAAGATGGGGAGGATCACTATGGCTACACCTTC. Encoded protein: CSVEDGEDHYGYTF.

The genes are TRBV6-5 and TRBJ1-2; 9 positions agree with TRBD1. V gave up 5 bases and J gave up 4 bases; unmatched junction bases: 2. Germline V lookup: CDR1 MNHEY, CDR2 SVGAGI. This CDR3 contains 13 residues. The CDR3 loop is CASSVGQGYGYTF. CDR3 coding DNA: TGTGCCAGCAGTGTGGGACAGGGCTATGGCTACACCTTC.

The sample holds a few counts of this clone. The genes are TRBV5-6 and TRBJ2-5, with D perhaps matching TRBD1 (6 bases). The germline gives CDR1 SGHDT, CDR2 YYEEEE. The length of the CDR3 is 14 residues. Trimming left V 2 bases short and J 5 bases short, with 13 bases between. CDR3 sequence (DNA): TGTGCCAGCAGCTTCGGTTTGGGGGCCGAGACCCAGTACTTC. Residues: CASSFGLGAETQYF.

This clone was detected a few times. This rearrangement joins TRBV29-1 to TRBJ2-1, with 11 bases that match TRBD1. This CDR3 has 14 amino acids. Looked up from germline, CDR1 is SQVTM and CDR2 is ANQGSEA. Trimming removed 6 bases from V and 7 bases from J; junction bases left unmatched: 8. In DNA form, the CDR3 reads TGCAGCGTGCCGGACAGGGGGCAGGGGAATGAGCAGTTCTTC. Residues: CSVPDRGQGNEQFF.

This chain connects TRBV15 to TRBJ1-5; TRBD1 matches 8 bases. Per the germline V gene, CDR1 is LNHNV and CDR2 is YYDKDF (reference sequence). Losses at the gene ends were 11 bases for V and 1 base for J; bases not matched to a gene: 4. The CDR3 totals 13 residues. Here the CDR3 DNA reads TGTGCCGCTGGACAGGGAAGCAATCAGCCCCAGCATTTT. It encodes CAAGQGSNQPQHF.

This clone was observed a few times. V usage is TRBV5-1 and J usage is TRBJ1-1, with D unclear. Germline V lookup: CDR1 SGHRS, CDR2 YFSETQ. CDR3 length: 11 residues. V was shortened by 3 bases and J by 4 bases, with 4 bases between the two germline ends. CDR3 nucleotides: TGCGCCAGCAGCTACGGCACTGAAGCTTTCTTT. Its translation is CASSYGTEAFF. The whole variable domain, remainder taken from reference TRBV5-1 and TRBJ1-1, is KAGVTQTPRYLIKTRGQQVTLSCSPISGHRSVSWYQQTPGQGLQFLFEYFSETQRNKGNFPGRFSGRQFSNSRSEMNVSTLELGDSALYLCASSYGTEAFFGQGTRLTVV.

The chain carries TRBV11-2 and TRBJ1-1; a possible D gene is TRBD1 (5 bases). The germline gives CDR1 SGHAT, CDR2 FQNNGV. The CDR3 spans 15 residues. With 3 bases removed from V and 1 base from J, the gap between germline ends came to 12 bases. The CDR3 spells CASSLIRTRNTEAFF. The CDR3 DNA follows: TGTGCCAGCAGCTTGATACGGACACGGAACACTGAAGCTTTCTTT. The whole variable domain, remainder taken from reference TRBV11-2 and TRBJ1-1, is EAGVAQSPRYKIIEKRQSVAFWCNPISGHATLYWYQQILGQGPKLLIQFQNNGVVDDSQLPKDRFSAERLKGVDSTLKIQPAKLEDSAVYLCASSLIRTRNTEAFFGQGTRLTVV.

This clone has a handful of counts. Other DNA sequences in the same sample also yield this CDR3. The chain recombines TRBV30 with TRBJ2-7; 8 bases map to TRBD1. Trimming removed 5 bases from V and 2 bases from J; junction bases left unmatched: 2. The CDR3 covers 12 residues. Germline V gives CDR1 GTSNPN, CDR2 SVGIG (reference sequence). The CDR3 DNA is TGTGCCTGGGGACAGGGACCCTACGAGCAGTACTTC. Translating gives CAWGQGPYEQYF. The whole variable domain, remainder taken from reference TRBV30 and TRBJ2-7, is SQTIHQWPATLVQPVGSPLSLECTVEGTSNPNLYWYRQAAGRGLQLLFYSVGIGQISSEVPQNLSASRPQDRQFILSSKKLLLSDSGFYLCAWGQGPYEQYFGPGTRLTVT.

There are a few counts of this clone. The chain recombines TRBV9 with TRBJ1-1, with 8 nucleotides matching TRBD1. Unmatched junction bases numbered 3, after V lost 4 bases and J lost 4 bases. The V gene's germline CDR1 is SGDLS and CDR2 YYNGEE. CDR3 length: 13 residues. In DNA, the CDR3 is TGTGCCAGCAGCAACGACAGGGGCACTGAAGCTTTCTTT. Amino acid sequence: CASSNDRGTEAFF. Together with reference TRBV9 and TRBJ1-1, the CDR3 gives the full variable domain: DSGVTQTPKHLITATGQRVTLRCSPRSGDLSVYWYQQSLDQGLQFLIQYYNGEERAKGNILERFSAQQFPDLHSELNLSSLELGDSALYFCASSNDRGTEAFFGQGTRLTVV.

The genes are TRBV5-6 and TRBJ1-2, with 7 bases matching TRBD1. The CDR3 contains 13 residues. Unmatched junction bases numbered 5, after V lost 5 bases and J lost 4 bases. From germline, CDR1 is SGHDT and CDR2 YYEEEE. CDR3 protein: CASRRDSRYGYTF. In DNA form, the CDR3 reads TGTGCCAGCAGGCGGGACAGTCGCTATGGCTACACCTTC.

The V and J genes are TRBV5-6 and TRBJ1-2; D call uncertain. This CDR3 contains 13 residues. CDR1 is SGHDT and CDR2 is YYEEEE in the germline V gene. V shed 4 bases and J shed 7 bases, with 14 bases lying between them. CDR3: CASSLGSAGGYTF. The CDR3, as DNA: TGTGCCAGCAGCCTAGGATCGGCGGGTGGCTACACCTTC.

This clone was detected a few times. This chain's CDR3 is CASSLGGDPNTEAFF. Here the CDR3 DNA reads TGTGCCAGCAGCTTAGGGGGCGATCCGAACACTGAAGCTTTCTTT. The chain links TRBV7-6 to TRBJ1-1; D may be TRBD1 (5 bases). From germline, CDR1 is SGHVS and CDR2 FNYEAQ. V was shortened by 1 base and J by 1 base, with 10 bases between the two germline ends. The CDR3 contains 15 residues.

This chain connects TRBV29-1 to TRBJ1-2; the D is unclear. The germline gives CDR1 SQVTM, CDR2 ANQGSEA. The CDR3 has 13 amino acids. Trimming left V 6 bases short and J 2 bases short, with 13 bases between. This CDR3 reads CSVPGVWNYGYTF. In nucleotides, the CDR3 is TGCAGCGTGCCTGGGGTTTGGAACTATGGCTACACCTTC.

This clone is a singleton in its sample. This chain joins TRBV18 and TRBJ2-3, with 7 bases lining up with TRBD2. The CDR3 contains 16 residues. Germline V gene sequence: CDR1 KGHSH, CDR2 LQKENI. Germline trimming cut 6 bases from V and 6 bases from J; bases unmatched to any gene: 15. CDR3 amino acids: CASSTATSPPFDTQYF. The CDR3 DNA reads as TGTGCCAGCTCGACCGCGACTAGCCCGCCCTTCGATACGCAGTATTTT.

The rearrangement uses TRBV13 and TRBJ2-1; 11 bases match TRBD2. The CDR3 runs to 17 residues. Per the germline V gene, CDR1 is PRHDT and CDR2 is FYEKMQ (reference sequence). The ends lost 5 bases at V and 7 bases at J; junction bases unmatched: 13. The CDR3: CASSHRISGGASNEQFF. CDR3 bases: TGTGCCAGCAGCCACCGTATTAGCGGGGGGGCCTCTAATGAGCAGTTCTTC.

This chain uses TRBV9 with TRBJ1-6, with a possible D match to TRBD1 (5 bases). V lost 0 bases, J lost 9 bases, and 13 bases lay in between. The germline V gene has CDR1 SGDLS and CDR2 YYNGEE. The CDR3 has 15 amino acids. CDR3 DNA sequence: TGTGCCAGCAGCGTAGGGAGCGGGGCAAGTTCACCCCTCCACTTT. Its translation: CASSVGSGASSPLHF. The full variable domain, its missing parts supplied by reference TRBV9 and TRBJ1-6, is DSGVTQTPKHLITATGQRVTLRCSPRSGDLSVYWYQQSLDQGLQFLIQYYNGEERAKGNILERFSAQQFPDLHSELNLSSLELGDSALYFCASSVGSGASSPLHFGNGTRLTVT.

J is TRBJ1-1 and V is TRBV13; D remains ambiguous. This CDR3 region has 16 residues. Germline assignment: CDR1 PRHDT and CDR2 FYEKMQ (reference sequence). The V and J ends lost 0 bases and 2 bases respectively, with 13 bases between them. CDR3 amino acids: CASSLGSGNLNTEAFF. CDR3 sequence (DNA): TGTGCCAGCAGCTTAGGCAGCGGGAACCTTAACACTGAAGCTTTCTTT.

The chain carries TRBV5-1 and TRBJ1-2, with D possibly TRBD1 on 6 matching bases. Trimming took off 4 bases at V and 0 bases at J, with 13 bases between the two ends. The CDR3 loop spans 15 amino acids. Germline values: CDR1 SGHRS, CDR2 YFSETQ. Here the CDR3 reads CASSPTDSSNYGYTF. The CDR3 coding sequence is TGCGCCAGCAGCCCGACGGACAGCTCTAACTATGGCTACACCTTC.

J is TRBJ1-5 and V is TRBV4-1; a weak D match, TRBD1 (6 bases). CDR3 length equals 16 residues. Trimming shortened V by 0 bases and J by 6 bases, and 15 bases separated the two germline ends. CDR1 and CDR2 (germline): MGHRA, YSYEKL. The CDR3 protein is CASSQESGGAGQPQHF. CDR3 DNA: TGCGCCAGCAGCCAAGAATCGGGGGGCGCTGGTCAGCCCCAGCATTTT.

The count of this clone is one. The CDR3 region is CASSQRGQDFGYTF. DNA of the CDR3: TGTGCCAGCAGCCAAAGGGGACAGGACTTTGGCTACACCTTC. This rearrangement joins TRBV7-6 to TRBJ1-2, with TRBD1 matching 8 bases. The germline gives CDR1 SGHVS, CDR2 FNYEAQ. This CDR3 contains 14 residues. V lost 5 bases, J lost 7 bases, and 9 bases stayed unmatched.

The chain recombines TRBV10-3 with TRBJ1-1; no clear D gene. The length of the CDR3 is 14 residues. Per germline, CDR1 ENHRY and CDR2 SYGVKD. The V end lost 0 bases, the J end lost 1 base, and 6 bases lay between the germline ends. The CDR3 region is CAISESVANTEAFF. The CDR3 DNA sequence: TGTGCCATCAGTGAGTCGGTAGCGAACACTGAAGCTTTCTTT.

The V call is TRBV6-6, the J call TRBJ2-3, with D possibly called TRBD1 or TRBD2 (5 bases each). This CDR3 comprises 14 residues. Germline V gene sequence: CDR1 MNHNY, CDR2 SVGAGI (reference sequence). The V and J ends lost 7 bases and 5 bases respectively, with 16 bases between them. This CDR3 is CASTPRGSVDTQYF. CDR3 coding DNA: TGTGCCAGCACCCCTCGGGGCTCCGTAGATACGCAGTATTTT.

The V call is TRBV25-1, the J call TRBJ1-5, with a possible D match to TRBD1 (6 bases). The germline CDR1 and CDR2 sequences are MGHDK and SYGVNS. The V gene lost 5 bases and the J gene lost 3 bases, with 14 bases spanning the gap. This CDR3 spans 15 amino acids. The CDR3: CASSFEDSFNQPQHF. CDR3 DNA: TGTGCCAGCAGTTTCGAGGACAGTTTCAATCAGCCCCAGCATTTT. The entire variable domain, with the rest obtained from reference TRBV25-1 and TRBJ1-5, is as follows: EADIYQTPRYLVIGTGKKITLECSQTMGHDKMYWYQQDPGMELHLIHYSYGVNSTEKGDLSSESTVSRIRTEHFPLTLESARPSHTSQYLCASSFEDSFNQPQHFGDGTRLSIL.

The sample holds a few counts of this clone. This chain joins TRBV29-1 and TRBJ2-7; D is perhaps TRBD2 (5 bases). The CDR3 consists of 11 residues. Per the germline V gene, CDR1 is SQVTM and CDR2 is ANQGSEA. Trimming removed 7 bases from V and 6 bases from J, with 13 bases in between. The CDR3 region is CSAREGSEQYF. The CDR3 DNA follows: TGCAGCGCCCGCGAGGGCTCCGAGCAGTACTTC.

The chain employs TRBV27 and TRBJ2-1; TRBD1 aligns across 9 bases. V dropped 6 bases and J dropped 4; count of bases not matched to a gene: 4. The CDR3 extends over 14 amino acids. Germline values: CDR1 MNHEY, CDR2 SMNVEV (reference sequence). The DNA of the CDR3 is TGTGCCAGCAGGGAGACAGGGGGTTACAATGAGCAGTTCTTC. Its translation: CASRETGGYNEQFF.

This clone has a handful of counts. V usage is TRBV30 and J usage is TRBJ1-5; tentatively, D is TRBD1 (6 bases). Deletions cut 0 bases from V and 4 bases from J, with 10 bases between. CDR1 and CDR2 (germline): GTSNPN, SVGIG (reference sequence). This CDR3 has 14 residues. The CDR3 coding sequence is TGTGCCTGGAGTGTACGTGACAGGAATCAGCCCCAGCATTTT. It specifies CAWSVRDRNQPQHF.

The chain is built from TRBV5-1 and TRBJ2-1; 9 bases align to TRBD1. CDR1 and CDR2 (germline): SGHRS, YFSETQ. This CDR3 spans 14 amino acids. Unmatched junction bases numbered 5, after V lost 4 bases and J lost 6 bases. The CDR3 DNA is TGCGCCAGCAGCACCGGGACAGGGCGCAATGAGCAGTTCTTC. This encodes CASSTGTGRNEQFF.

The chain couples TRBV4-2 to TRBJ2-7; D uncertain. The length of the CDR3 is 14 residues. The V end lost 0 bases, the J end lost 4 bases, and 10 bases lay between the germline ends. Germline CDR1 reads LGHNA; CDR2 reads YNFKEQ. This chain's CDR3 is CASSQESSGYEQYF. In DNA, the CDR3 is TGTGCCAGCAGCCAAGAATCCTCCGGTTACGAGCAGTACTTC.

The sample holds a few counts of this clone. The chain carries TRBV9 and TRBJ1-2, with D hard to call. CDR1 SGDLS and CDR2 YYNGEE come from the germline V gene. This CDR3 contains 16 residues. Trimming took 0 bases from V and 2 from J, leaving 14 bases between them. The CDR3 nucleotides read TGTGCCAGCAGCGTAGGATCGGCTCGGGGAAACTATGGCTACACCTTC. Its translation is CASSVGSARGNYGYTF.

The J gene is TRBJ2-1, the V gene TRBV9, with TRBD2 as a possible D gene (6 bases). The V end lost 4 bases, the J end lost 4 bases, and 24 bases lay between the germline ends. CDR1 is SGDLS and CDR2 is YYNGEE in the germline V gene. This CDR3 has 18 residues. The CDR3, as DNA: TGTGCCAGCAGCCCTTACGGGGGTCGGGCTCCCGATTACAATGAGCAGTTCTTC. It encodes CASSPYGGRAPDYNEQFF.